The 20 T cell receptor beta chains below all came from one sample that was sequenced in a study of cytomegalovirus exposure and HLA in healthy donors. PCR used 60 Vbeta primers and 13 Jbeta primers. The method was immunoSEQ multiplex PCR; TCRdb's version includes in-frame clones alone and lacks a portion of them. The sample lists about 93,000 clones, about 80% seen once, with approximately 0.56% in the top ten. Sample: PBMCs. These receptors originate from a man younger than 45 in good health and CMV-seronegative.

In this sample, this clone turned up once. The chain joins TRBV19 to TRBJ1-1, with D hard to call. Germline V lookup: CDR1 LNHDA, CDR2 SQIVND (reference sequence). CDR3 size: 12 residues. The germline V and J ends were trimmed by 3 bases and 1 base, with 3 bases remaining between them. CDR3 DNA sequence: TGTGCCAGTAGTATCTGGAACACTGAAGCTTTCTTT. It is translated as CASSIWNTEAFF.

This clone has just a few counts. V is TRBV6-1 and J is TRBJ2-7; TRBD2 matches at 7 bases. This CDR3 has 14 residues. The ends lost 3 bases at V and 2 bases at J; junction bases unmatched: 4. The germline CDR1 and CDR2 sequences are MNHNS and SASEGT. DNA of the CDR3: TGTGCCAGCAGTGAGCGCGGGGGTCCCTACGAGCAGTACGTC. As protein: CASSERGGPYEQYV.

The chain has TRBV21-1 and TRBJ1-3. TRBV21-1 represents a pseudogene. The length of the CDR3 is 16 residues. The CDR3 loop is CASSKRAEEPGNTIYF. CDR3 in DNA: TGTGCCAGCAGCAAACGAGCTGAAGAACCTGGAAACACCATATATTTT.

For the CDR3, the DNA is TGTGCCAGTACACCAGATGGGGGCTATTCCTACGAGCAGTACTTC. Translating gives CASTPDGGYSYEQYF. The chain has TRBV19 and TRBJ2-7; a weak D match, TRBD1 (6 bases). Germline V gene lookup returns CDR1 LNHDA and CDR2 SQIVND (reference sequence). The CDR3 runs to 15 residues. With 7 bases removed from V and 1 base from J, the gap between germline ends came to 17 bases.

V and J are TRBV27 and TRBJ1-5; TRBD1 aligns across 7 bases. The CDR3 extends over 16 amino acids. V lost 4 bases to trimming and J lost 1 base; unmatched junction nucleotides: 7. CDR1 is MNHEY, CDR2 SMNVEV, per germline (reference sequence). CDR3 sequence (DNA): TGTGCCAGCAGTTCTGACAGGGAAGGAAGCAATCAGCCCCAGCATTTT. Translated, it gives CASSSDREGSNQPQHF.

The V and J genes are TRBV19 and TRBJ1-2; 8 nucleotides align to TRBD1. The CDR3 covers 13 residues. Germline trimming cut 10 bases from V and 3 bases from J; bases unmatched to any gene: 7. Germline loops: CDR1 LNHDA, CDR2 SQIVND (reference sequence). The CDR3 loop is CATQKDRDYGYTF. The DNA for the CDR3 is TGTGCCACCCAAAAGGACAGGGACTATGGCTACACCTTC.

The V gene is TRBV6-1, the J gene TRBJ2-2; 7 bases align to TRBD1. Germline CDR1 reads MNHNS; CDR2 reads SASEGT. CDR3 length equals 15 residues. The trim removed 4 bases at V and 2 bases at J, leaving 4 bases unmatched. CDR3 coding DNA: TGTGCCAGCAGTGCCCGACAGGGAAACACCGGGGAGCTGTTTTTT. This encodes CASSARQGNTGELFF.

This chain connects TRBV2 to TRBJ2-5; TRBD2 agrees at 7 bases. The CDR3 runs to 15 residues. V trimming: 4 bases; J trimming: 2 bases; junction bases outside the gene matches: 7. The germline V gene has CDR1 SNHLY and CDR2 FYNNEI. CDR3 residues: CASSVTRGSQETQYF. The CDR3 DNA is TGTGCCAGCAGTGTGACGCGGGGGTCTCAAGAGACCCAGTACTTC.

In its sample, this clone was seen a few times. V gene TRBV25-1 combines with J gene TRBJ1-1, with D uncertain. V dropped 2 bases and J dropped 4 bases, with 11 bases sitting between them. CDR1 is MGHDK, CDR2 SYGVNS, per germline. The CDR3 spans 14 residues. CDR3 sequence: CASSEMGFGTEAFF. CDR3 in DNA: TGTGCCAGCAGTGAAATGGGCTTCGGCACTGAAGCTTTCTTT.

Comment on this clone: The sample holds other DNA sequences that translate to the same CDR3. The chain links TRBV11-2 to TRBJ2-3; D unclear. This CDR3 contains 12 residues. Trimming removed 5 bases at V and 2 bases at J, with 5 bases between. The germline CDR1 and CDR2 sequences are SGHAT and FQNNGV. CDR3 protein: CASSPYTDTQYF. The CDR3 region has the DNA TGTGCCAGCAGCCCGTACACAGATACGCAGTATTTT.

The rearrangement joins TRBV19 to TRBJ2-3, with 11 bases aligning to TRBD2. CDR1 LNHDA and CDR2 SQIVND come from the germline V gene (reference sequence). The CDR3 length is 15 residues. J gave up 5 bases and V 1 base, and 2 bases lay outside the gene matches. In DNA form, the CDR3 reads TGTGCCAGTAGTATAGTCACTAGCGGGGGAGATACGCAGTATTTT. Translating it yields CASSIVTSGGDTQYF.

In its sample, this clone was seen a few times. The chain has TRBV5-1 and TRBJ1-5, with D hard to call. The CDR3 has 13 residues. V gave up 5 bases and J gave up 0 bases, with 6 bases separating them. CDR1 SGHRS and CDR2 YFSETQ come from the germline V gene. The CDR3 sequence is CASSTASNQPQHF. Here the CDR3 DNA reads TGCGCCAGCAGTACTGCTAGCAATCAGCCCCAGCATTTT.

The chain has TRBV7-2 and TRBJ2-1; 9 positions match TRBD2. This CDR3 is 15 amino acids long. Germline V gene lookup returns CDR1 SGHTA and CDR2 FQGNSA. The junction had 11 bases not matched to a gene; V was cut back by 7 bases and J by 7 bases. CDR3 residues: CASIRSGTSRNEQFF. CDR3 nucleotide sequence: TGTGCCAGCATCCGCTCCGGGACTAGCCGGAATGAGCAGTTCTTC.

The chain recombines TRBV21-1 with TRBJ1-2; TRBD1, the table's D call, lacks a check against the DNA. TRBV21-1 is shown as a pseudogene. The CDR3 consists of 15 residues. The CDR3 region is CASSTDRGRGYGYTF. CDR3 nucleotides: TGTGCCAGCAGCACAGACAGGGGGCGCGGCTATGGCTACACCTTC.

This clone was counted a few times. This sequence joins TRBV2 and TRBJ1-2; TRBD1 might be the D (6 bases). In germline, CDR1 is SNHLY, CDR2 FYNNEI. The V end was cut by 8 bases, the J end by 2 bases, with 27 bases between. The length of the CDR3 is 18 residues. Here the CDR3 DNA reads TGTGCCAGCCCTGACCCCGCGAACACAGGGCCCACCAACTATGGCTACACCTTC. This sequence encodes CASPDPANTGPTNYGYTF.

This clone has more than one count but fewer than ten. The CDR3 coding sequence is TGTGCCAGCGGGCAGCTCGAGCCCCAGCATTTT. It yields the protein CASGQLEPQHF. V gene TRBV6-1 combines with J gene TRBJ1-5; D gene unclear. In germline, CDR1 is MNHNS, CDR2 SASEGT. V gave up 8 bases and J gave up 8 bases, with 10 bases separating them. The CDR3 loop spans 11 amino acids.

The V call is TRBV5-6, the J call TRBJ2-7, with 7 bases aligning to TRBD1. In germline, CDR1 is SGHDT, CDR2 YYEEEE. CDR3 length: 12 residues. With 0 bases clipped from V and 9 bases from J, the junction kept 3 bases outside the gene matches. The CDR3 DNA sequence: TGTGCCAGCAGCTTGGACAGGGGCCTGCAGTACTTC. Protein sequence: CASSLDRGLQYF.

The chain joins TRBV9 to TRBJ2-7; D is perhaps TRBD1 (5 bases). CDR1 and CDR2 (germline): SGDLS, YYNGEE. The V gene lost 4 bases and the J gene lost 5 bases, with 13 bases spanning the gap. This CDR3 spans 13 amino acids. The CDR3 DNA reads TGTGCCAGCAGCCCAGACCCCAGGGACGAGCAGTACTTC. Its translation is CASSPDPRDEQYF.

This chain uses TRBV7-8 with TRBJ1-5, with 8 positions matching TRBD1. V lost 5 bases, J lost 5 bases, and 11 bases stayed unmatched. Germline CDR1 SGHVS, CDR2 FQNEAQ. The CDR3 is 16 residues long. The CDR3, as DNA: TGTGCCAGCAGCATACTACAGGGGGATGTTGATCAGCCCCAGCATTTT. It encodes CASSILQGDVDQPQHF.

V and J are TRBV9 and TRBJ1-2; the match to TRBD1 covers 8 bases. Germline-derived CDR1 and CDR2 are SGDLS and YYNGEE. The CDR3 covers 16 residues. Trimming removed 4 bases from V and 5 bases from J; junction bases left unmatched: 13. For the CDR3, the DNA is TGTGCCAGCAGCTCAGGGACAGGCGCCTCTCCTTATGGCTACACCTTC. It specifies CASSSGTGASPYGYTF.